This T cell receptor beta chain was identified during a study of blood T cell repertoires in COVID-19. Germline values: CDR1 SGHNT, CDR2 YYREEE (reference sequence). V lost 9 bases, J lost 3 bases, and 13 bases lay in between. There are 13 residues in the CDR3. The repertoire was sequenced with immunoSEQ multiplex PCR; TCRdb's copy has only in-frame clones and lacks some. Among about 300,000 clones listed, approximately 88% were seen once. The chain combines TRBV5-4 with TRBJ1-5; maybe TRBD1 (6 bases). This receptor was obtained from a woman aged 25 to 45 who had recovered from COVID-19. Sequencing used peripheral blood. The CDR3 DNA is TGTGCCACTTCGGGGGGGGCCAATCAGCCCCAGCATTTT. This encodes CATSGGANQPQHF.